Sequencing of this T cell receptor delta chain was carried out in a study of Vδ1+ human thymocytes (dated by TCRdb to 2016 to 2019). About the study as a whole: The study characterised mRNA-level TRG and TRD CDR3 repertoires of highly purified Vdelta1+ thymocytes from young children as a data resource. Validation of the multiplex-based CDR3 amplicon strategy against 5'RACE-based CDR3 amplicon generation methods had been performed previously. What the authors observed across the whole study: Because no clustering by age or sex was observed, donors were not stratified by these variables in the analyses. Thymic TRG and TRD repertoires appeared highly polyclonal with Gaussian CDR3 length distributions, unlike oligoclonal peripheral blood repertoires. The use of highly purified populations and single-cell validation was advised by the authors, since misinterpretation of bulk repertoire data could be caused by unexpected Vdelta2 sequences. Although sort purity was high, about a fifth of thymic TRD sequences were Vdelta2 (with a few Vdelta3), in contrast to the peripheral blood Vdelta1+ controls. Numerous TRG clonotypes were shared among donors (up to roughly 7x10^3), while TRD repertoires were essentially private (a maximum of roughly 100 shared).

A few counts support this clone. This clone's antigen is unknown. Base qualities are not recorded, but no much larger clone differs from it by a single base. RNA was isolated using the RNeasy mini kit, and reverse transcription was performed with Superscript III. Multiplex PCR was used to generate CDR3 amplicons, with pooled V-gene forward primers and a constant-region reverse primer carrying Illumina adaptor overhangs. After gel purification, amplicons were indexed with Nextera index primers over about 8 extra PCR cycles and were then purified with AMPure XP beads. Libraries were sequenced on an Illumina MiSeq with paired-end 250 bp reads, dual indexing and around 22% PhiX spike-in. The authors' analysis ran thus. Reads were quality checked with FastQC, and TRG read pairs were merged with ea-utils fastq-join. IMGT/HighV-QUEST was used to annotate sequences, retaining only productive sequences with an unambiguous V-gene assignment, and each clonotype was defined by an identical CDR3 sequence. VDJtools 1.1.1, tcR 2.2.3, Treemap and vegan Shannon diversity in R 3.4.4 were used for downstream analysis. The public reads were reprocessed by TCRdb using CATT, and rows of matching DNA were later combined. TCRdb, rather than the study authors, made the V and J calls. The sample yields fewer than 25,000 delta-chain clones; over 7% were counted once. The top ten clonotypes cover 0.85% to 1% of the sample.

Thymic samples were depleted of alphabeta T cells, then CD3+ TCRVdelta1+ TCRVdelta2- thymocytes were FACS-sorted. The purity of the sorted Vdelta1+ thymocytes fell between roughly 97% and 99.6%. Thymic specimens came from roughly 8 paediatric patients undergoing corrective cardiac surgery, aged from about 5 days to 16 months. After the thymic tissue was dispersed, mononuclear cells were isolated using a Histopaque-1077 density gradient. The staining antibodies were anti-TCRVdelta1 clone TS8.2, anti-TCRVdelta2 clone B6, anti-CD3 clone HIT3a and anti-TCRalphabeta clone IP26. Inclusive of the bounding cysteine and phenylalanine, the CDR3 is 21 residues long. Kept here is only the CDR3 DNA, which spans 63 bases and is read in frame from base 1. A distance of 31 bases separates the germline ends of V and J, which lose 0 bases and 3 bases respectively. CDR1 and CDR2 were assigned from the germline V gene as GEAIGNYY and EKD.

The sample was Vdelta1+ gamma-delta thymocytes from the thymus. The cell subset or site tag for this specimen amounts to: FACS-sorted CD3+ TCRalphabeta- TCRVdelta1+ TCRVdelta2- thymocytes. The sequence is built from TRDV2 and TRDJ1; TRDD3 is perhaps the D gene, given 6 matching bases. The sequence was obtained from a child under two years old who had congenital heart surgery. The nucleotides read TGTGCCTGTGACACCGATGGAGGTTTAGTGGGGGTTACCTTTCTCCCCGATAAACTCATCTTT. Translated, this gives CACDTDGGLVGVTFLPDKLIF.